Listed here is a single TCR beta chain. The entry originates in a study of blood T cells in healthy people across ages. Roughly 9.8 milliliters of peripheral blood were drawn from each donor. The CDR3 extends over 15 amino acids. Germline V CDR1 and CDR2: SGHKS, YYEKEE (reference sequence). V lost 3 bases, J lost 7 bases, and 17 bases lay in between. The second PCR ran about 6 to 12 cycles with a sample-barcoded 5' primer and J-beta primers. In TCRdb, the 5' RACE reads were re-called with MiXCR into one record per CDR3 protein. The sample lists 1.2 million to 1.5 million distinct CDR3 sequences, roughly 45% occurring once.

Sample: blood. The chain combines TRBV5-5 with TRBJ2-1, with D perhaps matching TRBD1 or TRBD2 (6 bases each). The receptor was isolated from a woman younger than 30 in good health. CDR3 in amino acids: CASSWGDMRGNEQFF. CDR3 DNA: TGTGCCAGCAGCTGGGGGGACATGAGGGGGAATGAGCAGTTCTTC.